Each of the 12 T cell receptor beta chains below was sequenced from the same sample in a study of shared clonotypes between healthy human individuals. The method was immunoSEQ multiplex PCR; TCRdb's version includes in-frame clones alone and lacks a portion of them. The profile shows roughly 2 million clones, roughly 94% of them singletons. Sequencing input: naive CD4+ T cells sorted from blood. The subset is: CD45RA+ positively selected. These receptors came from a man between 18 and 35 years old in good health.

This chain uses TRBV7-9 with TRBJ2-5, with D uncertain. There are 13 residues in the CDR3. Trimming cost V 7 bases and J 4 bases, with 13 bases left between them. Per germline, CDR1 SEHNR and CDR2 FQNEAQ (reference sequence). The CDR3 nucleotides are TGTGCCAGCACCTCCAGCTGGGTAGAGACCCAGTACTTC. Its protein product is CASTSSWVETQYF.

The chain combines TRBV2 with TRBJ2-7; D remains unclear. CDR1 is SNHLY, CDR2 FYNNEI, per germline. The V end was cut by 2 bases, the J end by 5 bases, with 10 bases between. CDR3 length: 13 amino acids. CDR3 sequence reads: CASSEPAQNEQYF. CDR3 coding DNA: TGTGCCAGCAGTGAACCCGCGCAGAACGAGCAGTACTTC.

This clone was detected once. V usage is TRBV7-6 and J usage is TRBJ2-5; 8 bases are a match to TRBD1. The V gene end was trimmed by 5 bases and the J gene end by 7 bases; junction bases not matched to a gene: 12. CDR1 is SGHVS, CDR2 FNYEAQ, per germline. This CDR3 has 15 amino acids. CDR3 sequence: CASSPKQGVRATQYF. DNA of the CDR3: TGTGCCAGCAGCCCCAAACAGGGGGTGAGAGCGACCCAGTACTTC.

The chain joins TRBV7-3 to TRBJ2-3, with D hard to call. The CDR3 extends over 13 amino acids. The germline CDR1 and CDR2 sequences are SGHTA and FQGTGA. Trimming removed 4 bases from V and 0 bases from J, with 5 bases in between. CDR3 sequence: CASSSSSTDTQYF. The DNA for the CDR3 is TGTGCCAGCAGCTCCTCTAGCACAGATACGCAGTATTTT.

In this sample, this clone turned up once. V is TRBV7-2 and J is TRBJ2-3, with D perhaps being TRBD1 or TRBD2 (5 bases each). V gave up 3 bases and J gave up 9 bases, with 13 bases separating them. The CDR3 consists of 13 residues. CDR1 and CDR2 (germline): SGHTA, FQGNSA. The CDR3, as DNA: TGTGCCAGCAGCTTGGGGACGACGGAGACGCAGTATTTT. Protein: CASSLGTTETQYF. Combining the CDR3 with reference TRBV7-2 and TRBJ2-3 gives the whole variable domain GAGVSQSPSNKVTEKGKDVELRCDPISGHTALYWYRQSLGQGLEFLIYFQGNSAPDKSGLPSDRFSAERTGGSVSTLTIQRTQQEDSAVYLCASSLGTTETQYFGPGTRLTVL.

The V call is TRBV6-1, the J call TRBJ2-3; the match to TRBD1 covers 9 bases. Per the germline V gene, CDR1 is MNHNS and CDR2 is SASEGT. The V gene end was trimmed by 4 bases and the J gene end by 3 bases; junction bases not matched to a gene: 5. CDR3 size: 15 residues. CDR3 loop: CASSVTGTGTDTQYF. In nucleotides, the CDR3 is TGTGCCAGCAGTGTAACCGGGACAGGGACAGATACGCAGTATTTT.

This chain connects TRBV10-2 to TRBJ2-3, with 8 bases lining up with TRBD2. Germline trimming cut 7 bases from V and 3 bases from J; bases unmatched to any gene: 9. There are 15 residues in the CDR3. Germline V CDR1 and CDR2: WSHSY, SAAADI. This CDR3 is CASNKRESATDTQYF. The CDR3 bases are TGCGCCAGCAATAAGCGGGAGTCGGCGACAGATACGCAGTATTTT.

CDR3 in DNA: TGCGCCAGCAGGGCCTGGGACAGGGGGTCCTCGACCGGGGAGCTGTTTTTT. Its translation: CASRAWDRGSSTGELFF. The chain combines TRBV10-2 with TRBJ2-2, with 11 bases aligning to TRBD1. The CDR3 has 17 amino acids. Looked up from germline, CDR1 is WSHSY and CDR2 is SAAADI. The V gene end was trimmed by 6 bases and the J gene end by 5 bases; junction bases not matched to a gene: 11.

This sequence joins TRBV2 and TRBJ2-3; 8 bases are shared with TRBD2. Germline V gene lookup returns CDR1 SNHLY and CDR2 FYNNEI. There are 15 residues in the CDR3. With V trimmed by 6 bases and J by 4 bases, 9 bases remained unmatched. The CDR3 DNA follows: TGTGCCAGCAGGGCGGGGGGAACAGGGCCAGATACGCAGTATTTT. This gives the protein CASRAGGTGPDTQYF.

This chain joins TRBV11-1 and TRBJ2-3; D unclear. This CDR3 contains 12 residues. The ends were cut back, 5 bases at V and 2 bases at J, with 5 bases in the middle. CDR1 is SGHAT, CDR2 FQDESV, per germline (reference sequence). CDR3 sequence (DNA): TGTGCCAGCAGCATCCTCACAGATACGCAGTATTTT. This codes for CASSILTDTQYF.

Comments on this clone: Since a much larger clone is just one base distant, this may be a read error. The V gene is TRBV5-4, the J gene TRBJ1-2, with D unclear. The V end lost 3 bases, the J end lost 4 bases, and 4 bases lay between the germline ends. Germline CDR1 reads SGHNT; CDR2 reads YYREEE (reference sequence). The CDR3 runs 11 residues. The CDR3 reads CASSSSYGYTF. The CDR3 nucleotides are TGTGCCAGCAGCTCGAGCTATGGCTACACCTTC.

This chain links TRBV13 with TRBJ2-7; the D is unclear. Trimming cost V 6 bases and J 4 bases, with 7 bases left between them. In germline, CDR1 is PRHDT, CDR2 FYEKMQ (reference sequence). The CDR3 is 11 residues long. CDR3 bases: TGTGCCAGCAGGCATCCGTACGAGCAGTACTTC. Residues: CASRHPYEQYF. Full variable domain (rest looked up from reference TRBV13 and TRBJ2-7): AAGVIQSPRHLIKEKRETATLKCYPIPRHDTVYWYQQGPGQDPQFLISFYEKMQSDKGSIPDRFSAQQFSDYHSELNMSSLELGDSALYFCASRHPYEQYFGPGTRLTVT.